Sequencing of this T cell receptor (beta chain) was carried out in a study of glioma-infiltrating T cells after dendritic cell vaccination. Time point described: after dendritic cell vaccination, including at tumor progression/relapse. The method was immunoSEQ multiplex PCR; TCRdb's version includes in-frame clones alone and lacks a portion of them. This sample carries roughly 60,000 clones, about four fifths of them seen once, and the ten largest clones take around a sixth. Per the germline V gene, CDR1 is SNHLY and CDR2 is FYNNEI. V shed 8 bases and J shed 0 bases, with 14 bases lying between them. This CDR3 has 16 amino acids.

The genes are TRBV2 and TRBJ2-6; maybe TRBD1 (5 bases). The TCR was taken from a human donor with glioblastoma. Sample: blood, taken after dendritic cell vaccination. As DNA, the CDR3 is TGTGCCAGCGATTTGACAGCGAGCTCTGGGGCCAACGTCCTGACTTTC. This sequence encodes CASDLTASSGANVLTF.